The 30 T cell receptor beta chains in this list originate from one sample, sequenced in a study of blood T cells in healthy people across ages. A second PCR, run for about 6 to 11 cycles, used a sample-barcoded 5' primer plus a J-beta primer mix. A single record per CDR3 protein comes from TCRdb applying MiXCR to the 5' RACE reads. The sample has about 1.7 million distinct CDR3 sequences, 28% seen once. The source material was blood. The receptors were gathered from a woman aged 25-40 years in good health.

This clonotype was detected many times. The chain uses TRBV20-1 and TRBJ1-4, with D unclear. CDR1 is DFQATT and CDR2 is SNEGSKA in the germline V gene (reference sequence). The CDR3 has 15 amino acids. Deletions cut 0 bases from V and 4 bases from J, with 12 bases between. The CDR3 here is CSAREPRAINEKLFF. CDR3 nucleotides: TGCAGTGCTAGAGAGCCCCGGGCCATTAATGAAAAACTGTTTTTT.

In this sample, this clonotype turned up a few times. The CDR3 nucleotides read TGCGCCAGCAGGGGCCAGTGGTATGGCTACACCTTC. It translates to CASRGQWYGYTF. The V call is TRBV4-3, the J call TRBJ1-2, with D unresolved. The germline CDR1 and CDR2 sequences are LGHNA and YSLEER. The ends were cut back, 6 bases at V and 5 bases at J, with 10 bases in the middle. This CDR3 has 12 residues.

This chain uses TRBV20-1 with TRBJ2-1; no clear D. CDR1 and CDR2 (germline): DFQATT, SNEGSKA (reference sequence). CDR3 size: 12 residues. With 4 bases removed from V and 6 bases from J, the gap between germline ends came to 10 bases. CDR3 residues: CSANGWANEQFF. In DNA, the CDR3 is TGCAGTGCTAACGGGTGGGCCAATGAGCAGTTCTTC.

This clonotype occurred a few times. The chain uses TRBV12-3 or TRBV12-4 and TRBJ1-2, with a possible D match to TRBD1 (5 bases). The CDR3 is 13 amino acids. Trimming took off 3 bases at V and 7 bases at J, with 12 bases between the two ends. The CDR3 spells CASSFSSGVGYTF. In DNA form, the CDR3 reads TGTGCCAGCAGTTTCTCTTCGGGGGTTGGCTACACCTTC.

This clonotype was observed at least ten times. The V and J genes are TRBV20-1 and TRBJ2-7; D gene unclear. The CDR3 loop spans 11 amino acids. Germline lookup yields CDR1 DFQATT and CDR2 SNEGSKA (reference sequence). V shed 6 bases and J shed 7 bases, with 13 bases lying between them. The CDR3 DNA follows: TGCAGTGCCCTTGCCGCTAGGGAGCAGTACTTC. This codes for CSALAAREQYF.

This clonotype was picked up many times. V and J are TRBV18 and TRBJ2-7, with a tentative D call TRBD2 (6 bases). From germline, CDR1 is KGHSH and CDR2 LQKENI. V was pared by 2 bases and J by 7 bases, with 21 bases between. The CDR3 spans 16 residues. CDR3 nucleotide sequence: TGTGCCAGCTCACCAACAAAACTAGCCGGGGAAGGAGAGCAGTACTTC. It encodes CASSPTKLAGEGEQYF.

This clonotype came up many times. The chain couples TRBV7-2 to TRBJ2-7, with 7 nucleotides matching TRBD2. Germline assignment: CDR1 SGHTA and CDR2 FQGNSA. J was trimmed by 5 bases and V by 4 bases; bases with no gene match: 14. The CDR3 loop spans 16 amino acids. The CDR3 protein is CASSSIGTGGRNEQYF. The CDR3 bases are TGTGCCAGCAGCTCAATCGGAACAGGCGGGAGAAACGAGCAGTACTTC. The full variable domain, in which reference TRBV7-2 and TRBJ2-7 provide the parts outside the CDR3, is GAGVSQSPSNKVTEKGKDVELRCDPISGHTALYWYRQSLGQGLEFLIYFQGNSAPDKSGLPSDRFSAERTGGSVSTLTIQRTQQEDSAVYLCASSSIGTGGRNEQYFGPGTRLTVT.

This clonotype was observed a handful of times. CDR3 coding DNA: TGCGCCAGCAGCCGCACCCTAGCGGGGAGCTCCTACGAGCAGTACTTC. Its translation: CASSRTLAGSSYEQYF. The V and J genes are TRBV5-1 and TRBJ2-7, with TRBD2 matching 9 bases. CDR3 length equals 16 residues. V gave up 4 bases and J gave up 0 bases; unmatched junction bases: 8. The V gene's germline CDR1 is SGHRS and CDR2 YFSETQ.

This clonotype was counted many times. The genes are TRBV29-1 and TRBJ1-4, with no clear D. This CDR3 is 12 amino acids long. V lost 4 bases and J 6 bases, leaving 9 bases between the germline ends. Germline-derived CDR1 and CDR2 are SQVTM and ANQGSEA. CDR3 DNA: TGCAGCGTTGTTTCCGGGGATGAAAAACTGTTTTTT. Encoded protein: CSVVSGDEKLFF.

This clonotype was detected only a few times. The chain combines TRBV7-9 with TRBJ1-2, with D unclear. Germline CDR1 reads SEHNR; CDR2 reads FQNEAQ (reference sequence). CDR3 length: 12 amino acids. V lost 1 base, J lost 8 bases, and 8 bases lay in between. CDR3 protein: CASSLGFSGYTF. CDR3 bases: TGTGCCAGCAGCTTAGGTTTCTCGGGCTACACCTTC.

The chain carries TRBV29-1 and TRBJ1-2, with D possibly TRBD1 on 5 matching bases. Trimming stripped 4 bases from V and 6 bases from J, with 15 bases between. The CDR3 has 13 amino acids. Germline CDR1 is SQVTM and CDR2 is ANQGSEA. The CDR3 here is CSVGNHRGDGYTF. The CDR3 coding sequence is TGCAGCGTTGGGAACCACAGAGGGGATGGCTACACCTTC.

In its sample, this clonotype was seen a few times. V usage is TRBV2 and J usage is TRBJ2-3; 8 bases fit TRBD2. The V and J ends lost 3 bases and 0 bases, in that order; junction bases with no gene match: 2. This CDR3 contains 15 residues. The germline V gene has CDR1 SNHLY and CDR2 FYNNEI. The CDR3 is CASSDAGGSTDTQYF. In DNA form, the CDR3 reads TGTGCCAGCAGTGACGCGGGGGGAAGCACAGATACGCAGTATTTT.

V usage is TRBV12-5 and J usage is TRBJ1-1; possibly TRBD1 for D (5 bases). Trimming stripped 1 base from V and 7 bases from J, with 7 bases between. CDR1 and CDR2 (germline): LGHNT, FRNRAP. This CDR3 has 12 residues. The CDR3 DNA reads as TGTGCTAGTGGTTTGGCAGACAGTGAAGCTTTCTTT. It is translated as CASGLADSEAFF.

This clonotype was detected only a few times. The CDR3 bases are TGCAGTGCTAGCTCCGGGACAGGGAAGTTATCCGGGGAGCTGTTTTTT. This encodes CSASSGTGKLSGELFF. This sequence joins TRBV20-1 and TRBJ2-2; 9 nucleotides agree with TRBD1. CDR3 length: 16 residues. The germline V gene encodes CDR1 DFQATT and CDR2 SNEGSKA (reference sequence). J was trimmed by 6 bases and V by 3 bases; bases with no gene match: 11.

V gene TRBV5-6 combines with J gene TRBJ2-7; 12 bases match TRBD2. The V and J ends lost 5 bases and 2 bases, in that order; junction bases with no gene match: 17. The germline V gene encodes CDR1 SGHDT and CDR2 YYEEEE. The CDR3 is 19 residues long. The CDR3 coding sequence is TGTGCCAGCAGTCTACAGGGGGTCCTAGCGGGAGGGCCCGCCTACGAGCAGTACTTC. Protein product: CASSLQGVLAGGPAYEQYF.

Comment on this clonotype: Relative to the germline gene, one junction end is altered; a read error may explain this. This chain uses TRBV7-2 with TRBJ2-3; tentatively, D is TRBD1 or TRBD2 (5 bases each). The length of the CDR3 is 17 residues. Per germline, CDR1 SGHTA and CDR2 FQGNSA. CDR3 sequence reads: CASSLAVGTRSTDTQYF. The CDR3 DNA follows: TGTGCCAGCAGCTTAGCTGTCGGGACCAGAAGCACAGATACCCAGTATTTT.

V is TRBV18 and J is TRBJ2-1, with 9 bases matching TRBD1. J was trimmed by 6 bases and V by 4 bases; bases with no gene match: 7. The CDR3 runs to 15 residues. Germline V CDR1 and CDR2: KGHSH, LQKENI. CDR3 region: CASSLTMTGGNEQFF. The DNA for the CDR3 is TGTGCCAGCTCACTTACTATGACAGGGGGCAATGAGCAGTTCTTC.

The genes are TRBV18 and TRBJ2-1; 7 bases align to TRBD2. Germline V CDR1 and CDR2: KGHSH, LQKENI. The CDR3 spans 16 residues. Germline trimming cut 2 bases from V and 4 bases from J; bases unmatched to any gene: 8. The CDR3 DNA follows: TGTGCCAGCTCACCATCCGGCGGGAGTGTATACAATGAGCAGTTCTTC. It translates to CASSPSGGSVYNEQFF.

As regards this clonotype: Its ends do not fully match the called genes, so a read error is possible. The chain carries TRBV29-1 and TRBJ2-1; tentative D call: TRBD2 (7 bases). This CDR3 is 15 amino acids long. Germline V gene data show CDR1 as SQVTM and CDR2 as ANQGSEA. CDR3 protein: CSVGRGANSYNGQFF. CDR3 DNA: TGCAGCGTCGGTCGGGGGGCGAATTCCTACAATGGGCAGTTCTTC.

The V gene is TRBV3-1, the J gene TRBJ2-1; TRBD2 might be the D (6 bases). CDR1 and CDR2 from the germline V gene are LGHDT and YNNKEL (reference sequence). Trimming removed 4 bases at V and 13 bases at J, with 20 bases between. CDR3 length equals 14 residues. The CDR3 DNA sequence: TGTGCCAGCAGCCGCCAGGGACTGGAAGAGACCCAGTTCTTC. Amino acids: CASSRQGLEETQFF.

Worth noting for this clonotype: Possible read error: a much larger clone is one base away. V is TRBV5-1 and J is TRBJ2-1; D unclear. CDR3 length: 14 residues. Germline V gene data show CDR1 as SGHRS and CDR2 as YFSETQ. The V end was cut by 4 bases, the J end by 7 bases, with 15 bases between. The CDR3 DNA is TGCGCCAGCAGCCCGGCCGACCCAAGGAATGAGCAGTTCTTC. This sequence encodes CASSPADPRNEQFF.

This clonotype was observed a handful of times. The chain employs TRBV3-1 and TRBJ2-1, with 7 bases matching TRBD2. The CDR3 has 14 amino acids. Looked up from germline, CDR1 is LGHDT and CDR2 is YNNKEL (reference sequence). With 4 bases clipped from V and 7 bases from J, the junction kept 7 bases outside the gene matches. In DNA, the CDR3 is TGTGCCAGCAGCCCCCAATGGGGGGGAAATGAGCAGTTCTTC. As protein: CASSPQWGGNEQFF.

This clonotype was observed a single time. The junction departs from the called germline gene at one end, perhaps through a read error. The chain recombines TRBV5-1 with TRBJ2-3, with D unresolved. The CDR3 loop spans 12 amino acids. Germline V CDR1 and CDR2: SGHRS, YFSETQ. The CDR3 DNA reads TGCACCAGCAGCTTTTTTGGCGATACGCAGTATTTT. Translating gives CTSSFFGDTQYF. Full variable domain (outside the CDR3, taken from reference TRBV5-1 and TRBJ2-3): KAGVTQTPRYLIKTRGQQVTLSCSPISGHRSVSWYQQTPGQGLQFLFEYFSETQRNKGNFPGRFSGRQFSNSRSEMNVSTLELGDSALYLCTSSFFGDTQYFGPGTRLTVL.

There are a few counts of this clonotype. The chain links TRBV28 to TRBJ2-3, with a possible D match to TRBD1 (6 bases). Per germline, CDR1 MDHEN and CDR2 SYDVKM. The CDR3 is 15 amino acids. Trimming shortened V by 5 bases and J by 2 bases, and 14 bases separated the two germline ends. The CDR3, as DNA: TGTGCCAGCAGTCCGTCGACAGGACCCACAGATACGCAGTATTTT. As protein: CASSPSTGPTDTQYF. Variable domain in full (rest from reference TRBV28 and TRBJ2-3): DVKVTQSSRYLVKRTGEKVFLECVQDMDHENMFWYRQDPGLGLRLIYFSYDVKMKEKGDIPEGYSVSREKKERFSLILESASTNQTSMYLCASSPSTGPTDTQYFGPGTRLTVL.

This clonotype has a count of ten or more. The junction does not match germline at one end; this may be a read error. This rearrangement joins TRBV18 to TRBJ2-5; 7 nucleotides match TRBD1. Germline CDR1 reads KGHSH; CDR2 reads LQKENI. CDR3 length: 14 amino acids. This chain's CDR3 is CASSPGTEEETQYF. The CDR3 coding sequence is TGCGCCAGCAGTCCCGGGACAGAGGAAGAGACCCAGTACTTC.

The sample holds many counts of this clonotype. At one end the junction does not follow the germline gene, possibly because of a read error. CDR3 sequence reads: CTSSPRSGGTDTQYF. Written as DNA, the CDR3 is TGTACCAGCAGCCCCCGCAGCGGGGGAACAGATACGCAGTATTTT. V usage is TRBV11-2 and J usage is TRBJ2-3, with 8 bases matching TRBD2. Per germline, CDR1 SGHAT and CDR2 FQNNGV. There are 15 residues in the CDR3.

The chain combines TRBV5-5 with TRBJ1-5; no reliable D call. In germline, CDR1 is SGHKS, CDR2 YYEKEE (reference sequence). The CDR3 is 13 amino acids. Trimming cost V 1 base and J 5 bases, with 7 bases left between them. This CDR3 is CASSLNVYQPQHF. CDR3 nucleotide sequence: TGTGCCAGCAGCTTGAATGTGTATCAGCCCCAGCATTTT.

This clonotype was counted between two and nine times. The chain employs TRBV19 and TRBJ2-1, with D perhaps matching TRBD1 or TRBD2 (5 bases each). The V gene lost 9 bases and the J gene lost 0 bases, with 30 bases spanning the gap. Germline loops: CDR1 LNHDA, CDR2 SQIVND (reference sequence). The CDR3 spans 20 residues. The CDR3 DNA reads TGTGCCAGCGGTACGGTAATGGGGACCCAGTCGGTAAGCTCCTACAATGAGCAGTTCTTC. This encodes CASGTVMGTQSVSSYNEQFF.

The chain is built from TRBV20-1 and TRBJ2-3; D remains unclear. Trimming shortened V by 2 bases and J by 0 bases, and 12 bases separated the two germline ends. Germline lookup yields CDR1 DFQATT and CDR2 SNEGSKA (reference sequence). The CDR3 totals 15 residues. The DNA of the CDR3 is TGCAGTGCTAGAATGTCGCGGTTGAGCACAGATACGCAGTATTTT. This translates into CSARMSRLSTDTQYF.

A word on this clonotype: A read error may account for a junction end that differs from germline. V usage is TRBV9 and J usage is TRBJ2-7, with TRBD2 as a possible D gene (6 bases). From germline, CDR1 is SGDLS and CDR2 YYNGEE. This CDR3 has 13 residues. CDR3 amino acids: CASSGGVSLEQDF. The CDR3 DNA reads TGTGCCAGCAGCGGCGGGGTGTCCCTCGAGCAGGACTTC.